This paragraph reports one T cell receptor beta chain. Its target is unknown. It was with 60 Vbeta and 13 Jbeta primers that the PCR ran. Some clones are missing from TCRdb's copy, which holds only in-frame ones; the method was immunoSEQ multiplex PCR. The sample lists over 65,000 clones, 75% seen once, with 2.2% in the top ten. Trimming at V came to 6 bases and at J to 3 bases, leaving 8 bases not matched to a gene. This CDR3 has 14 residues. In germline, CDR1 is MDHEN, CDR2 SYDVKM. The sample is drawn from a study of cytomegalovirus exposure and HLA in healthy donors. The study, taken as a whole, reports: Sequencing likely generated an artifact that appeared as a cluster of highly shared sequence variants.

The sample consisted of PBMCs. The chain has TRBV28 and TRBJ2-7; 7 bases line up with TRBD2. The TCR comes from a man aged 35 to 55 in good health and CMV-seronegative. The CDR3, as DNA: TGTGCCAGCAGCACGGGAGGCGTCCGCTACGAGCAGTACTTC. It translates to CASSTGGVRYEQYF.